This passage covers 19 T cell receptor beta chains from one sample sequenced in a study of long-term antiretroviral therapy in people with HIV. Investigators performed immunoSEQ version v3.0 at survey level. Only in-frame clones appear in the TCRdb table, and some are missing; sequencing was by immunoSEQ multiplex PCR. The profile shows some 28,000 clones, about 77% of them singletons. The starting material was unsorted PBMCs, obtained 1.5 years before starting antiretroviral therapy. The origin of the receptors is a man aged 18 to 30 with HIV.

This CDR3 is CASSYRDINQPQHF. For the CDR3, the DNA is TGTGCCAGCAGTTACCGGGACATAAATCAGCCCCAGCATTTT. The chain uses TRBV6-6 and TRBJ1-5, with a tentative D call TRBD1 (6 bases). V lost 2 bases and J lost 4, with 9 bases in between. From germline, CDR1 is MNHNY and CDR2 SVGAGI (reference sequence). The CDR3 is 14 amino acids.

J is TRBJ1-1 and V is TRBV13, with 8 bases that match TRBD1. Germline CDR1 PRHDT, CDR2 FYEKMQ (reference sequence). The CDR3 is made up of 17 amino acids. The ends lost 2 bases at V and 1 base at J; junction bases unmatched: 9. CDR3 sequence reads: CASSLPRQGLENTEAFF. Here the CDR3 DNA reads TGTGCCAGCAGCTTACCTCGACAGGGGTTGGAGAACACTGAAGCTTTCTTT.

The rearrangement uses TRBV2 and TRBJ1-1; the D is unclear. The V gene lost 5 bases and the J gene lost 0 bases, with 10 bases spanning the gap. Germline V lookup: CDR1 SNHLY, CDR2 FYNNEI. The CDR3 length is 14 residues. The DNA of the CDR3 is TGTGCCAGCAGTCCCCATGACGTGAACACTGAAGCTTTCTTT. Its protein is CASSPHDVNTEAFF.

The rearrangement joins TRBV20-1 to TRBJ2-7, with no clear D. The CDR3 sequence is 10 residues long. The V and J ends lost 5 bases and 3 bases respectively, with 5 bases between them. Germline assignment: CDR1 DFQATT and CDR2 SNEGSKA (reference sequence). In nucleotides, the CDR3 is TGCAGTGCTCTTGACTACGAGCAGTACTTC. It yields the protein CSALDYEQYF.

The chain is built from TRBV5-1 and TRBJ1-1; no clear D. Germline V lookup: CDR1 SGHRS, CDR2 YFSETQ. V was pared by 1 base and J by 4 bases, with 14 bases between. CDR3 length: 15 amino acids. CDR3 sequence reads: CASSLWSQEGTEAFF. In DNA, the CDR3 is TGCGCCAGCAGCTTGTGGTCGCAGGAGGGCACTGAAGCTTTCTTT.

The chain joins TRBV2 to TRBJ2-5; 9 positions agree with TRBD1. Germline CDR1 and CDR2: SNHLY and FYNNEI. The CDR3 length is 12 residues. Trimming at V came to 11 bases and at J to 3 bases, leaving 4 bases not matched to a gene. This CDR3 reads CAGQGSEETQYF. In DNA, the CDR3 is TGTGCCGGACAGGGGAGCGAAGAGACCCAGTACTTC.

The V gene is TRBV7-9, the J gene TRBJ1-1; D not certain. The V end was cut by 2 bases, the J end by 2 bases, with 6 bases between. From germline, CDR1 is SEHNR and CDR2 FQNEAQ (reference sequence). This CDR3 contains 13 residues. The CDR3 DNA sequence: TGTGCCAGCAGCTTATCAGGTAACACTGAAGCTTTCTTT. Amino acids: CASSLSGNTEAFF.

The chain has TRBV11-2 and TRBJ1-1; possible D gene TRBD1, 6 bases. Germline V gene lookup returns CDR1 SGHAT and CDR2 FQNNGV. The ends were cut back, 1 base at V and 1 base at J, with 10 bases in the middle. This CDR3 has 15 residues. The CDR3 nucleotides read TGTGCCAGCAGCTTAGTGGGGGGCCGGAACACTGAAGCTTTCTTT. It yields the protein CASSLVGGRNTEAFF. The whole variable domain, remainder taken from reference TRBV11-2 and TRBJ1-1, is EAGVAQSPRYKIIEKRQSVAFWCNPISGHATLYWYQQILGQGPKLLIQFQNNGVVDDSQLPKDRFSAERLKGVDSTLKIQPAKLEDSAVYLCASSLVGGRNTEAFFGQGTRLTVV.

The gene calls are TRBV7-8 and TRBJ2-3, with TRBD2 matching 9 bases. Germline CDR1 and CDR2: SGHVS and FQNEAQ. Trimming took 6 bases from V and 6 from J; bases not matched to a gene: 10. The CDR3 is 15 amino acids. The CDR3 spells CASRVSGGPRDTQYF. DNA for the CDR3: TGTGCCAGCAGGGTTAGCGGGGGTCCCCGGGATACGCAGTATTTT. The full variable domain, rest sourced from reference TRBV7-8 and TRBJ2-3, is GAGVSQSPRYKVAKRGQDVALRCDPISGHVSLFWYQQALGQGPEFLTYFQNEAQLDKSGLPSDRFFAERPEGSVSTLKIQRTQQEDSAVYLCASRVSGGPRDTQYFGPGTRLTVL.

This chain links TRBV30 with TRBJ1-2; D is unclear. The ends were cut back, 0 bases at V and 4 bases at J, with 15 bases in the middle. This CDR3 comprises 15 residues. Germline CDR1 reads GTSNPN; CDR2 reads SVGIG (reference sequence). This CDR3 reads CAWSVSDADPYGYTF. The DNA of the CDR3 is TGTGCCTGGAGTGTATCAGACGCAGATCCCTATGGCTACACCTTC. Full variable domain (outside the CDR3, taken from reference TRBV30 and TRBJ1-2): SQTIHQWPATLVQPVGSPLSLECTVEGTSNPNLYWYRQAAGRGLQLLFYSVGIGQISSEVPQNLSASRPQDRQFILSSKKLLLSDSGFYLCAWSVSDADPYGYTFGSGTRLTVV.

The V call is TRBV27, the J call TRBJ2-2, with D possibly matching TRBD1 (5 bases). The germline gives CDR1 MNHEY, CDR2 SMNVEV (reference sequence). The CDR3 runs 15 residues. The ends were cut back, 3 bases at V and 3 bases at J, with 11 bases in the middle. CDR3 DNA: TGTGCCAGCAGTTTGAAGGGGATATACACCGGGGAGCTGTTTTTT. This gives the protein CASSLKGIYTGELFF.

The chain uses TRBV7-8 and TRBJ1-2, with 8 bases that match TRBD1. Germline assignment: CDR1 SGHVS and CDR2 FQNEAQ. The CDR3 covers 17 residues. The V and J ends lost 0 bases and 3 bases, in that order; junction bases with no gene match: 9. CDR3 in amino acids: CASSLASEDRADYGYTF. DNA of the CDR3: TGTGCCAGCAGCTTAGCGTCGGAGGACAGGGCGGACTATGGCTACACCTTC.

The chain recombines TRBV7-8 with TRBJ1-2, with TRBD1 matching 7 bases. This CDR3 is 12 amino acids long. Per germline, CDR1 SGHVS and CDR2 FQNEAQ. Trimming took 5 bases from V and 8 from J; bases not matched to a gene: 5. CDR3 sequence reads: CASSPTGLGYTF. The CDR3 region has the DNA TGTGCCAGCAGCCCGACAGGGCTAGGCTACACCTTC.

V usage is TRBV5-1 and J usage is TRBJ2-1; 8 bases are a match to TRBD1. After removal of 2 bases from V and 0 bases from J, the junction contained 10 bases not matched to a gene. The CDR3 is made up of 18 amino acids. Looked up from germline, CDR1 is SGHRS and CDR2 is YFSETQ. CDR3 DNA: TGCGCCAGCAGCTTTCCCGACAGGGGCGACAACTCCTACAATGAGCAGTTCTTC. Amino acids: CASSFPDRGDNSYNEQFF.

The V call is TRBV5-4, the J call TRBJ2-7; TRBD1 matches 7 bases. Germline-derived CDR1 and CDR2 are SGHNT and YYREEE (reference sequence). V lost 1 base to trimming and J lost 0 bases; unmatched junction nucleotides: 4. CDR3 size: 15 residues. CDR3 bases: TGTGCCAGCAGCTTGAAAGGGGGCAGCTCCTACGAGCAGTACTTC. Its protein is CASSLKGGSSYEQYF.

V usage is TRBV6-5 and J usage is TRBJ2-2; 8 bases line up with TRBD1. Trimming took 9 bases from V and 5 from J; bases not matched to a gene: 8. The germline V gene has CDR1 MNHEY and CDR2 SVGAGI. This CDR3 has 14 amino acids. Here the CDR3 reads CASYPQGATGELFF. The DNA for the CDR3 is TGTGCCAGTTATCCTCAGGGGGCAACCGGGGAGCTGTTTTTT.

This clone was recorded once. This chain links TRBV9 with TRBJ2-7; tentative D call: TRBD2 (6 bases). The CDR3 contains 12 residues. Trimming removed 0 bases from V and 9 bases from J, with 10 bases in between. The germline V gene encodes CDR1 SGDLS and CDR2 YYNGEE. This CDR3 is CASSVATGVQYF. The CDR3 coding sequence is TGTGCCAGCAGCGTAGCTACGGGGGTGCAGTACTTC.

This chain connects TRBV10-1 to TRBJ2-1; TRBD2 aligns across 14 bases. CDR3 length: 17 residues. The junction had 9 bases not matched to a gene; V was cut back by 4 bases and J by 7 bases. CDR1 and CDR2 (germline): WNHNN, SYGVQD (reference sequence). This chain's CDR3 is CASSALRTSGGRNEQFF. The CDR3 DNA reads TGCGCCAGCAGTGCCTTAAGGACTAGCGGGGGGCGGAATGAGCAGTTCTTC.

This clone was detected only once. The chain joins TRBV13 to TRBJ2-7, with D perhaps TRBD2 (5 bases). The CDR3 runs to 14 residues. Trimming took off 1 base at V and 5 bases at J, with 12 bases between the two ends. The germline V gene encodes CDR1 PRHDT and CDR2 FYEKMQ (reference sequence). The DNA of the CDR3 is TGTGCCAGCAGCTTAGTGCCTAGCAAGAACGAGCAGTACTTC. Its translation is CASSLVPSKNEQYF.